Listed below are T cell receptor beta chains from one sample, sequenced in a study of untreated major depressive disorder. Profiled with immunoSEQ multiplex PCR; TCRdb holds only in-frame clones, not every one. Of tens of thousands of clones listed, about 90% are singletons. Sequencing was carried out using CD4+ T cells from PBMCs. These receptors were collected from a woman aged 35 to 49 in good health. CDR3s include the opening cysteine and the closing phenylalanine or tryptophan. Fields, in order: D gene, clone size, V gene, J gene, CDR3 protein, CDR3 DNA. D genes are given only for firm matches. Where a row states a size, it is once, few, many or the class of an expanded clone; other rows omit it.

D: -
size: once
V: TRBV6-6
J: TRBJ2-1
CDR3: CASSYSGADYNEQFF
DNA: TGTGCCAGCAGTTACTCGGGGGCAGATTACAATGAGCAGTTCTTC

D: -
size: -
V: TRBV7-9
J: TRBJ1-1
CDR3: CASSPRGWQGTEAFF
DNA: TGTGCCAGCAGCCCCAGGGGTTGGCAGGGCACTGAAGCTTTCTTT

D: -
size: -
V: TRBV10-3
J: TRBJ1-5
CDR3: CAISETRKPPNRETSNQPQHF
DNA: TGTGCCATCAGTGAGACCCGTAAACCTCCAAACCGGGAAACTAGCAATCAGCCCCAGCATTTT

D: -
size: -
V: TRBV5-1
J: TRBJ1-1
CDR3: CASSLEMNTEAFF
DNA: TGCGCCAGCAGCTTGGAGATGAACACTGAAGCTTTCTTT

D: TRBD1
size: -
V: TRBV5-1
J: TRBJ1-3
CDR3: CASSPGQFPYSGNTIYF
DNA: TGCGCCAGCAGCCCGGGACAGTTCCCTTACTCTGGAAACACCATATATTTT

D: -
size: -
V: TRBV5-1
J: TRBJ1-2
CDR3: CASSQTNPGSSGYTF
DNA: TGCGCCAGCAGCCAGACTAACCCAGGCTCCTCTGGCTACACCTTC

D: TRBD2
size: once
V: TRBV6-9
J: TRBJ2-2
CDR3: CASSYSGGTGELFF
DNA: TGTGCCAGCAGTTATTCGGGAGGGACCGGGGAGCTGTTTTTT

D: -
size: -
V: TRBV5-1
J: TRBJ2-7
CDR3: CASSYGSSYEQYF
DNA: TGCGCCAGCAGCTACGGGAGCTCCTACGAGCAGTACTTC

D: TRBD2
size: few
V: TRBV4-3
J: TRBJ2-5
CDR3: CASSQERTSGLGTQYF
DNA: TGCGCCAGCAGCCAAGAAAGGACTAGCGGACTTGGGACCCAGTACTTC

D: -
size: -
V: TRBV5-6
J: TRBJ2-2
CDR3: CASSLAGAGTGELFF
DNA: TGTGCCAGCAGCTTGGCAGGGGCCGGCACCGGGGAGCTGTTTTTT

D: TRBD2
size: -
V: TRBV4-1
J: TRBJ2-1
CDR3: CASSQIRTSGFSSYNEQFF
DNA: TGCGCCAGCAGCCAAATACGAACTAGCGGATTTAGCTCCTACAATGAGCAGTTCTTC

D: -
size: -
V: TRBV11-2
J: TRBJ1-6
CDR3: CASSLAAQHSPLHF
DNA: TGTGCCAGCAGCTTAGCCGCACAGCATTCACCCCTCCACTTT

D: -
size: -
V: TRBV2
J: TRBJ1-1
CDR3: CASSPQARETEAFF
DNA: TGTGCCAGCAGTCCCCAGGCCAGGGAAACTGAAGCTTTCTTT

D: -
size: -
V: TRBV29-1
J: TRBJ2-5
CDR3: CSVGLQEETQYF
DNA: TGCAGCGTTGGACTTCAGGAAGAGACCCAGTACTTC

D: -
size: -
V: TRBV6-5
J: TRBJ1-2
CDR3: CASSAGVEGYTF
DNA: TGTGCCAGCAGCGCCGGGGTGGAGGGCTACACCTTC

D: -
size: -
V: TRBV5-1
J: TRBJ2-3
CDR3: CASNLGGNPGDTQYF
DNA: TGCGCCAGCAACCTAGGCGGCAACCCAGGGGATACGCAGTATTTT

D: TRBD1
size: -
V: TRBV28
J: TRBJ2-5
CDR3: CASSFWDRAETQYF
DNA: TGTGCCAGCAGTTTTTGGGACAGGGCCGAGACCCAGTACTTC

D: TRBD1
size: -
V: TRBV19
J: TRBJ1-1
CDR3: CASHLPGGGTEAFF
DNA: TGTGCCAGCCATCTACCAGGGGGCGGCACTGAAGCTTTCTTT

D: -
size: -
V: TRBV10-3
J: TRBJ2-5
CDR3: CAISQREETQYF
DNA: TGTGCCATCAGTCAGCGGGAAGAGACCCAGTACTTC

D: -
size: -
V: TRBV5-6
J: TRBJ2-2
CDR3: CASSLGQNTGELFF
DNA: TGTGCCAGCAGCTTGGGACAGAACACCGGGGAGCTGTTTTTT

D: TRBD1
size: -
V: TRBV28
J: TRBJ2-5
CDR3: CASSFRDRGAGTQYF
DNA: TGTGCCAGCAGTTTCCGGGACAGGGGGGCCGGGACCCAGTACTTC

D: -
size: -
V: TRBV28
J: TRBJ1-1
CDR3: CASSLLVAPNTEAFF
DNA: TGTGCCAGCAGTTTATTGGTGGCACCGAACACTGAAGCTTTCTTT

D: -
size: once
V: TRBV14
J: TRBJ1-2
CDR3: CASSQVGTFVGGYTF
DNA: TGTGCCAGCAGCCAAGTAGGGACATTCGTCGGCGGCTACACCTTC

D: TRBD1
size: -
V: TRBV7-9
J: TRBJ1-3
CDR3: CASSSDRNSGNTIYF
DNA: TGTGCCAGCAGCTCGGACAGGAACTCTGGAAACACCATATATTTT

D: -
size: once
V: TRBV2
J: TRBJ2-3
CDR3: CASSWGSSTDTQYF
DNA: TGTGCCAGCAGTTGGGGATCTAGCACAGATACGCAGTATTTT